Presented here are 16 T cell receptor beta chains from one specimen sequenced in a study of cytomegalovirus exposure and HLA in healthy donors. It was with 60 Vbeta and 13 Jbeta primers that the PCR ran. TCRdb's table, derived via immunoSEQ multiplex PCR, lists solely in-frame clones and lacks some. The sample lists around 140,000 clones; roughly 80% were seen once. Sequencing was carried out using PBMCs. All receptors derive from a man aged 40-49 years in good health and CMV-seronegative.

The V call is TRBV5-1, the J call TRBJ2-7; TRBD1 is a possible D gene (5 bases). The CDR3 has 13 residues. Trimming shortened V by 3 bases and J by 5 bases, and 12 bases separated the two germline ends. Germline V gene data show CDR1 as SGHRS and CDR2 as YFSETQ. The CDR3 DNA follows: TGCGCCAGCAGCTGGGGCGGTGGGCACGAGCAGTACTTC. This sequence encodes CASSWGGGHEQYF.

The V and J genes are TRBV7-2 and TRBJ2-7; D is possibly TRBD1 (5 bases). With 2 bases removed from V and 3 bases from J, the gap between germline ends came to 8 bases. Germline-derived CDR1 and CDR2 are SGHTA and FQGNSA. This CDR3 is built from 13 residues. The CDR3 region is CASSLLTDYEQYF. CDR3 nucleotides: TGTGCCAGCAGCTTATTGACAGACTACGAGCAGTACTTC.

The V and J genes are TRBV7-8 and TRBJ2-5; D is possibly TRBD2 (6 bases). The length of the CDR3 is 13 residues. V lost 5 bases to trimming and J lost 5 bases, with 12 bases between them. Germline V gives CDR1 SGHVS, CDR2 FQNEAQ. CDR3 sequence reads: CASSERRGETQYF. The CDR3 DNA reads TGTGCCAGCAGCGAGAGACGGGGGGAGACCCAGTACTTC.

This chain uses TRBV15 with TRBJ1-1; perhaps TRBD1 as D (5 bases). Trimming stripped 7 bases from V and 3 bases from J, with 21 bases between. This CDR3 spans 16 amino acids. Germline values: CDR1 LNHNV, CDR2 YYDKDF (reference sequence). The CDR3 sequence: CATMAAYGGFDTEAFF. The CDR3 nucleotides read TGTGCCACCATGGCGGCTTACGGGGGGTTTGACACTGAAGCTTTCTTT.

The rearrangement links TRBV7-6 to TRBJ2-1; 11 positions agree with TRBD1. V gave up 4 bases and J gave up 3 bases; unmatched junction bases: 5. The CDR3 sequence is 16 residues long. In germline, CDR1 is SGHVS, CDR2 FNYEAQ. The CDR3 is CASSSTGTGGYNEQFF. Written as DNA, the CDR3 is TGTGCCAGCAGCTCCACCGGGACAGGGGGCTACAATGAGCAGTTCTTC.

This clone was counted once. The rearrangement joins TRBV7-9 to TRBJ2-7; 7 nucleotides agree with TRBD1. Germline loops: CDR1 SEHNR, CDR2 FQNEAQ (reference sequence). The CDR3 is 13 residues long. The V gene end was trimmed by 3 bases and the J gene end by 2 bases; junction bases not matched to a gene: 1. In nucleotides, the CDR3 is TGTGCCAGCAGCTTCGGGACAGCCTACGAGCAGTACTTC. It encodes CASSFGTAYEQYF.

V is TRBV18 and J is TRBJ1-5; D is undetermined. Trimming took off 2 bases at V and 0 bases at J, with 8 bases between the two ends. This CDR3 spans 15 amino acids. CDR1 and CDR2 from the germline V gene are KGHSH and LQKENI. In nucleotides, the CDR3 is TGTGCCAGCTCACCAGGACTGAATAGCAATCAGCCCCAGCATTTT. Translating gives CASSPGLNSNQPQHF.

The chain recombines TRBV5-6 with TRBJ1-2; 11 bases match TRBD1. Trimming took 4 bases from V and 1 from J; bases not matched to a gene: 6. CDR1 is SGHDT and CDR2 is YYEEEE in the germline V gene. The CDR3 sequence is 16 residues long. CDR3 DNA: TGTGCCAGCAGCGTCCGGGACAGGGGGATTAACTATGGCTACACCTTC. Its protein product is CASSVRDRGINYGYTF. Combining the CDR3 with reference TRBV5-6 and TRBJ1-2 gives the whole variable domain DAGVTQSPTHLIKTRGQQVTLRCSPKSGHDTVSWYQQALGQGPQFIFQYYEEEERQRGNFPDRFSGHQFPNYSSELNVNALLLGDSALYLCASSVRDRGINYGYTFGSGTRLTVV.

CDR3: CASSHSGTVNTGELFF. The CDR3 region has the DNA TGTGCCAGCAGTCACTCCGGGACAGTGAACACCGGGGAGCTGTTTTTT. The rearrangement joins TRBV5-6 to TRBJ2-2; the match to TRBD1 covers 7 bases. The trim removed 5 bases at V and 1 base at J, leaving 8 bases unmatched. This CDR3 has 16 residues. Germline V gene data show CDR1 as SGHDT and CDR2 as YYEEEE.

In the case of this clone: At one end the junction does not follow the germline gene, possibly because of a read error. This chain uses TRBV29-1 with TRBJ2-7; 7 bases fit TRBD1. The germline V gene has CDR1 SQVTM and CDR2 ANQGSEA. The CDR3 is 11 amino acids. The CDR3, as DNA: TGCAGCGCGACAGGGTCCTGCGAGCAGTACTTC. Translation gives CSATGSCEQYF.

The CDR3 nucleotides read TGTGCCAGCAGCTCCGACACAGGTTTCGGCCCCGAAGATACGCAGTATTTT. It encodes CASSSDTGFGPEDTQYF. The rearrangement joins TRBV11-3 to TRBJ2-3; a weak D match, TRBD1 (5 bases). The CDR3 runs to 17 residues. V lost 4 bases to trimming and J lost 5 bases, with 22 bases between them. CDR1 and CDR2 from the germline V gene are SGHNT and YENEEA.

This clone was picked up one time. This rearrangement joins TRBV7-9 to TRBJ1-1; D remains ambiguous. V lost 0 bases and J lost 1, with 3 bases in between. CDR1 and CDR2 (germline): SEHNR, FQNEAQ (reference sequence). CDR3 size: 13 residues. The CDR3 sequence: CASSLARNTEAFF. The CDR3 coding sequence is TGTGCCAGCAGCTTAGCCAGGAACACTGAAGCTTTCTTT.

The chain is built from TRBV9 and TRBJ2-5; a weak D match, TRBD1 (6 bases). The CDR3 sequence is 15 residues long. The V and J ends lost 1 base and 5 bases respectively, with 15 bases between them. In germline, CDR1 is SGDLS, CDR2 YYNGEE. The CDR3 region has the DNA TGTGCCAGCAGCGTATTAACAGGGATGAGGGAGACCCAGTACTTC. As protein: CASSVLTGMRETQYF. The variable domain in full, completed from reference TRBV9 and TRBJ2-5, reads DSGVTQTPKHLITATGQRVTLRCSPRSGDLSVYWYQQSLDQGLQFLIQYYNGEERAKGNILERFSAQQFPDLHSELNLSSLELGDSALYFCASSVLTGMRETQYFGPGTRLLVL.

The V gene is TRBV30, the J gene TRBJ2-1; 10 bases map to TRBD1. The length of the CDR3 is 13 residues. The germline gives CDR1 GTSNPN, CDR2 SVGIG (reference sequence). Trimming at V came to 8 bases and at J to 4 bases, leaving 5 bases not matched to a gene. The CDR3 region has the DNA TGTGCCCGACAGGGGGCAAGGTACAATGAGCAGTTCTTC. As protein: CARQGARYNEQFF.

The rearrangement joins TRBV11-1 to TRBJ2-1, with 8 positions matching TRBD2. The CDR3 has 18 residues. Trimming cost V 1 base and J 4 bases; bases outside gene matches: 12. From germline, CDR1 is SGHAT and CDR2 FQDESV (reference sequence). The CDR3: CASSLDSGRGDLYNEQFF. CDR3 DNA: TGTGCCAGCAGCTTAGATTCAGGGCGGGGGGACCTTTACAATGAGCAGTTCTTC.

The chain employs TRBV1 and TRBJ2-7; TRBD1, the table's D call, lacks a check against the DNA. TRBV1 is a recognized pseudogene. This CDR3 is built from 14 residues. CDR3 DNA sequence: TGCACCAGCAGCCAAGCCGGGACAGTCTACGAGCAGTACTTC. It is translated as CTSSQAGTVYEQYF.